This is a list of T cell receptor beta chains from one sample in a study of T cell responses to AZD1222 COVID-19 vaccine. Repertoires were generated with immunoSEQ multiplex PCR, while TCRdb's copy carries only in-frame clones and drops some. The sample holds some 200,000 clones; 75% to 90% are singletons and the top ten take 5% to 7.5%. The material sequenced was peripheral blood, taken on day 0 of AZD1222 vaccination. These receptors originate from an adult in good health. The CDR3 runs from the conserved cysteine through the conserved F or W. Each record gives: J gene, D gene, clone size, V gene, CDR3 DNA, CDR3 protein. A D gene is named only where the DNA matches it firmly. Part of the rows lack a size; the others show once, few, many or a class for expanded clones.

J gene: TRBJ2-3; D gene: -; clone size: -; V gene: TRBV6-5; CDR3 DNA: TGTGCCAGCAGGAGAGGGACAGATACGCAGTATTTT; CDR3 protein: CASRRGTDTQYF
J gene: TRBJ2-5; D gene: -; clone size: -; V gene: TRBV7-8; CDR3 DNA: TGTGCCAGCAGCAGGCTAGAGACCCAGTACTTC; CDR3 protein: CASSRLETQYF
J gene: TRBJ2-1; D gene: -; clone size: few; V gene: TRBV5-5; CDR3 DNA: TGTGCCAGCAGCTACACAGGGTATAGCTCCTACAATGAGCAGTTCTTC; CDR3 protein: CASSYTGYSSYNEQFF
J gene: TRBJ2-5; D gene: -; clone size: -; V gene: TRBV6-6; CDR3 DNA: TGTGCCAGCAGTATAGCAGGGGGGGCAGAGACCCAGTACTTC; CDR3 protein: CASSIAGGAETQYF
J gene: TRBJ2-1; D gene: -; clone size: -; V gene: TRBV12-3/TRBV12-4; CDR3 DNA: TGTGCCAGCAGTTTAAACGACTTAAATGAGCAGTTCTTC; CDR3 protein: CASSLNDLNEQFF
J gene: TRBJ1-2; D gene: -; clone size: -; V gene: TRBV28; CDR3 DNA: TGTGCCAGCAGTTCTACCCGCCTATATGGCTACACCTTC; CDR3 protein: CASSSTRLYGYTF
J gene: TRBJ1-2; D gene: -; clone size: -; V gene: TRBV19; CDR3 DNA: TGTGCCAGTAGATTCCAGGGTCGAAGAACTAACTATGGCTACACCTTC; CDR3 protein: CASRFQGRRTNYGYTF
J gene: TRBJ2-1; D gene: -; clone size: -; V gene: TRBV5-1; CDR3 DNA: TGCGCCAGCCACCGCGCGGATGAGCAGTTCTTC; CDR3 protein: CASHRADEQFF
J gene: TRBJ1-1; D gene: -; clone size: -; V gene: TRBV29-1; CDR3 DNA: TGCAGCGTTGATGTAACAGGGAATATGAACACTGAAGCTTTCTTT; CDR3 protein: CSVDVTGNMNTEAFF
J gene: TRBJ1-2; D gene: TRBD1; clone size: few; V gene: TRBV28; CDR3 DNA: TGTGCCAGCAGTTCCGGACAGGGGGCCTCTTGGGGCTACACCTTC; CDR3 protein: CASSSGQGASWGYTF
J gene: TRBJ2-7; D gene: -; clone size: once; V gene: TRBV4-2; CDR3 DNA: TGTGCCAGCAGCCAAGATCAAGGGTACGAGCAGTACTTC; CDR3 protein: CASSQDQGYEQYF
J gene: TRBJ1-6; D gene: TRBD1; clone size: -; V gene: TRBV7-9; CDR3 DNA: TGTGCCAGCAGCTGGACAGGGGGTAGTTCACCCCTCCACTTT; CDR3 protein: CASSWTGGSSPLHF
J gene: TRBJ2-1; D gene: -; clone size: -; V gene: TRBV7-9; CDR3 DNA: TGTGCCAGCAGCGCAACAGGGGAGCAGTTCTTC; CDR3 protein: CASSATGEQFF
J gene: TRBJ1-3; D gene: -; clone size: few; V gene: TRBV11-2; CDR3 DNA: TGTGCCAGCAGCTTACTGATGGGGTTAGGCGGAAACACCATATATTTT; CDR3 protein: CASSLLMGLGGNTIYF
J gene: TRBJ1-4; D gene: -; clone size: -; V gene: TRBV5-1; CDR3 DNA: TGCGCCAGCAGCTTGAACAGGGAAACTAATGAAAAACTGTTTTTT; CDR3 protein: CASSLNRETNEKLFF
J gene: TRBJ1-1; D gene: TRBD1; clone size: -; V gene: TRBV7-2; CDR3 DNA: TGTGCCAGCAGCTTGACAGGGGTGAACACTGAAGCTTTCTTT; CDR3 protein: CASSLTGVNTEAFF